The T cell receptor (beta chain) described here comes from a study of blood T cell repertoires in COVID-19. Whole-study context: COVID-19 samples from acute and convalescent phases originated in the United States, Italy and Spain. T cells, B-cell-depleted T cells, or PBMCs supplied cDNA or gDNA.

Study processing details: Estimated nucleated cell counts came from reference gene primer amplification. Assay: immunoSEQ multiplex PCR; the TCRdb copy retains only in-frame clones and omits some. Clone size and V and J calls were adopted from that table, with D and trimming inferred from the DNA. The sample consists of 160,000 or so clones, roughly nine tenths of them appearing once. The sequence was collected from a man aged 55 to 69 with active or convalescent COVID-19. Sample: peripheral blood.

This chain's CDR3 is CASSQGLLAGAREQYF. CDR3 nucleotides: TGTGCCAGCAGCCAGGGCCTACTAGCGGGAGCCCGCGAGCAGTACTTC. The rearrangement joins TRBV4-2 to TRBJ2-7; 11 bases align to TRBD2. V shed 3 bases and J 6 bases; nucleotides not matched to a gene: 10. The CDR3 length is 16 residues. Germline CDR1 is LGHNA and CDR2 is YNFKEQ.